Listed below are T cell receptor beta chains from one sample, sequenced in a study of blood T cell repertoires in COVID-19. Data came from immunoSEQ multiplex PCR; TCRdb stores just in-frame clones and leaves some out. The sample carries fewer than 350,000 clones, 81% recorded once. Input material: peripheral blood. These receptors were collected from an older woman with active or convalescent COVID-19. Both conserved end residues are part of each CDR3. A D gene is named only where the DNA matches it firmly. The size entry is marked missing in some rows and otherwise reads once, few, many or a size class.

D gene: TRBD1; clone size: NA; V gene: TRBV5-6; J gene: TRBJ2-7; CDR3 DNA: TGTGCCAGCAGCCCCCAGACAGGGGGCAGCTACGAGCAGTACTTC; CDR3 protein: CASSPQTGGSYEQYF
D gene: TRBD1; clone size: NA; V gene: TRBV5-1; J gene: TRBJ1-2; CDR3 DNA: TGCGCCAGCAGCTTGGTTGTCGCCGGGACAGGGGGGCGTGTGGGCTACACCTTC; CDR3 protein: CASSLVVAGTGGRVGYTF
D gene: NA; clone size: NA; V gene: TRBV3-1/TRBV3-2; J gene: TRBJ2-1; CDR3 DNA: TGTGCCAGCAGCGACTCGGGGGTCCGGAATGAGCAGTTCTTC; CDR3 protein: CASSDSGVRNEQFF
D gene: NA; clone size: once; V gene: TRBV12-3/TRBV12-4; J gene: TRBJ1-2; CDR3 DNA: TGTGCCAGCAGTTTAGTAGCCAACTATGGCTACACCTTC; CDR3 protein: CASSLVANYGYTF
D gene: TRBD2; clone size: NA; V gene: TRBV4-1; J gene: TRBJ2-1; CDR3 DNA: TGCGCCAGCAGCCCCCTCTACCCTAGCGGGGGGCAAAATGAGCAGTTCTTC; CDR3 protein: CASSPLYPSGGQNEQFF
D gene: NA; clone size: NA; V gene: TRBV6-4; J gene: TRBJ2-3; CDR3 DNA: TGTGCCAGCAGTGACTCTGGGCGCGATACGCAGTATTTT; CDR3 protein: CASSDSGRDTQYF
D gene: NA; clone size: NA; V gene: TRBV7-9; J gene: TRBJ1-2; CDR3 DNA: TGTGCCAGCAGTGCCGGGTCAAATTATGGCTACACCTTC; CDR3 protein: CASSAGSNYGYTF
D gene: TRBD1; clone size: NA; V gene: TRBV7-6; J gene: TRBJ1-3; CDR3 DNA: TGTGCCAGCAGCCCCCGGACAGGGGATGGAAACACCATATATTTT; CDR3 protein: CASSPRTGDGNTIYF
D gene: NA; clone size: NA; V gene: TRBV20-1; J gene: TRBJ1-2; CDR3 DNA: TGCAGTGCTACCCGGGTGAGCGGCTACACCTTC; CDR3 protein: CSATRVSGYTF
D gene: NA; clone size: once; V gene: TRBV7-9; J gene: TRBJ1-4; CDR3 DNA: TGTGCCAGCAGCTTAAGAGGGGGTGAAAAACTGTTTTTT; CDR3 protein: CASSLRGGEKLFF
D gene: NA; clone size: NA; V gene: TRBV4-2; J gene: TRBJ1-1; CDR3 DNA: TGTGCCAGCAGCATGAGGGGGGGGATGAACACTGAAGCTTTCTTT; CDR3 protein: CASSMRGGMNTEAFF
D gene: TRBD2; clone size: NA; V gene: TRBV4-1; J gene: TRBJ2-3; CDR3 DNA: TGCGCCAGCAGCCAAGGACTAGCGGGGGGGACAGATACGCAGTATTTT; CDR3 protein: CASSQGLAGGTDTQYF